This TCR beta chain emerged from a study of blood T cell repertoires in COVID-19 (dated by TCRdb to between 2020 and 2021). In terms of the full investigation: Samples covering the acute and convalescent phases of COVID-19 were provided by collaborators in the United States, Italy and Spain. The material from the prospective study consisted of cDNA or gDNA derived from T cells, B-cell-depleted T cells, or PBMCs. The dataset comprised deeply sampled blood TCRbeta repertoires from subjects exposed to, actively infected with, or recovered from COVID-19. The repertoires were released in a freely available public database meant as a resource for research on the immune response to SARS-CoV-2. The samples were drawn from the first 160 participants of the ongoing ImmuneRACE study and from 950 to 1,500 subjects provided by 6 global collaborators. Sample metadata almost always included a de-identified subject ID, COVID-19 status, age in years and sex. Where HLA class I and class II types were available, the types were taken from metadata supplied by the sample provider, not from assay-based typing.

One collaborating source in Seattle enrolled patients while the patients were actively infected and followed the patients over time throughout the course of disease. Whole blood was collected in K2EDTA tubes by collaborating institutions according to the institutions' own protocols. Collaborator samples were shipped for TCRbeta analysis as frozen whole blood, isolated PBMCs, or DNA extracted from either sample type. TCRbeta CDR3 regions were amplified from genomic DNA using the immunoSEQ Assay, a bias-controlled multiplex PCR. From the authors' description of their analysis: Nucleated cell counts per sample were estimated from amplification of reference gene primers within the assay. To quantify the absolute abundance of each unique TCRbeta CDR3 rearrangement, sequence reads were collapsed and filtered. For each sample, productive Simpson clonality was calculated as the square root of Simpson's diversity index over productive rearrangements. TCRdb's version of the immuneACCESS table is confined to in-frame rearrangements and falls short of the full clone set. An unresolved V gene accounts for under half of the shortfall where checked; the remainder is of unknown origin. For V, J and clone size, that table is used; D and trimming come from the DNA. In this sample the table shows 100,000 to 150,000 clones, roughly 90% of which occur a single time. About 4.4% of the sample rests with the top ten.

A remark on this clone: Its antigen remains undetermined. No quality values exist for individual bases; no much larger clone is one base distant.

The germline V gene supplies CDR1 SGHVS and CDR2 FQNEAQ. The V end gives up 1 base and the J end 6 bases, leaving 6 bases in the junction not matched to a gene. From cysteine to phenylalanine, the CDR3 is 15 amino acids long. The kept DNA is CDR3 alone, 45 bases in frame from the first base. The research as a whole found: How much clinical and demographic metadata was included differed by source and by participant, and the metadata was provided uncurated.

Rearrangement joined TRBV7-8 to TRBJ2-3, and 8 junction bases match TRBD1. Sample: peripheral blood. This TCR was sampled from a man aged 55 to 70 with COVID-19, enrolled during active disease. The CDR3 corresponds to CASSLEGTGGDTQYF. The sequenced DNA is TGTGCCAGCAGCTTAGAGGGGACAGGCGGGGATACGCAGTATTTT.